What follows describes a single T cell receptor (beta chain). Its antigen specificity is not known. Base quality data are lacking; no much larger clone is found one base away. This entry comes from a study of T cell changes during pregnancy in multiple sclerosis (dated by TCRdb to the late 2010s). Notes on the research overall: Changes in the T cell repertoire over the course of pregnancy were examined in this study in women with multiple sclerosis.

Libraries were constructed by the immunoSEQ multiplex PCR assay. The table comes from immuneACCESS by way of TCRdb, which keeps in-frame sequences with V and J called. Part of the clones is missing from these tables; in studies checked, under half for an unresolved V gene and the rest for unknown reasons. The sample table contains under 70,000 clones; only one count was recorded for roughly 91% of them. 1% to 1.5% of the sample rests with the top ten. The CDR3, cysteine through phenylalanine, is 14 amino acids long. The retained sequence is limited to the CDR3, 42 bases, with the frame set at the first base. Trimming leaves V shorter by 8 bases and J shorter by 6 bases, with the junction holding 12 bases beyond the gene matches. CDR1 and CDR2, per the germline V gene, are SQVTM and ANQGSEA.

This specimen consisted of peripheral blood, obtained after pregnancy. The chain couples TRBV29-1 to TRBJ2-3, with TRBD1 identical over 9 junction bases. This clonotype was sampled from a female donor in good health, enrolled as a control in a pregnancy study. The CDR3 reads as follows: CSSRDREVLDTQYF. Here is the DNA: TGCAGCTCAAGGGACAGGGAGGTTCTGGATACGCAGTATTTT.